The rows below give T cell receptor beta chains drawn from one sample of a study of blood T cells in healthy people across ages. TCRdb recomputed calls from the 5' RACE reads with MiXCR, one row per CDR3 protein. This table holds fewer than 800,000 distinct CDR3 sequences, roughly 32% found once. What was sequenced was blood. These receptors were taken from a woman aged 80 or over in good health. Both conserved end residues are part of each CDR3. Fields, in order: V gene, D gene, clone size, J gene, CDR3 DNA, CDR3 protein. D genes are given only for firm matches. The size entry is marked missing in some rows and otherwise reads once, few, many or a size class.

TRBV5-1,NA,many,TRBJ2-1,TGCGCCAGCAGCGACCTGTCGGGGGGCCGCTACAATGAGCAGTTCTTC,CASSDLSGGRYNEQFF
TRBV20-1,NA,NA,TRBJ2-5,TGCAGTGCTAGCGGACTAGGGGGAGAGACCCAGTACTTC,CSASGLGGETQYF
TRBV7-2,NA,many,TRBJ1-2,TGTGCCAGCAGCTTAGGGGAGGGGAGCTATGGCTACACCTTC,CASSLGEGSYGYTF
TRBV10-3,NA,NA,TRBJ2-1,TGTGCAATCAGTGCGTCCGGCTACAATGAGCAGTTCTTC,CAISASGYNEQFF
TRBV9,TRBD1,many,TRBJ1-2,TGTGCCAGCAGCGTTTACGACAGGGCCTATGGCTACACCTTC,CASSVYDRAYGYTF
TRBV18,TRBD1,NA,TRBJ1-6,TGTGCCAGCTCACGGACAGGGGAAAATTCACCCCTCCACTTT,CASSRTGENSPLHF
TRBV21-1,NA,many,TRBJ1-2,TGTGCCAGCCCCCCCCAGGGGGACTCGAAAGGCTATGGCTACACCTTC,CASPPQGDSKGYGYTF
TRBV5-1,NA,many,TRBJ2-1,TGCGCCAGCAGCTTGGCGGAACAGGCCATGGGGTACAATGAGCAGTTCTTC,CASSLAEQAMGYNEQFF
TRBV9,NA,NA,TRBJ2-3,TGTGCCAGCAGCCAACCGACAGAGTCTAGCACAGATACGCAGTATTTT,CASSQPTESSTDTQYF
TRBV9,NA,NA,TRBJ2-5,TGTGCCAGCAGCGCCCTTCCACAGGGATGGGAGACCCAGTACTTC,CASSALPQGWETQYF
TRBV19,TRBD1,NA,TRBJ1-5,TGTGCCAGTAGTCAAGGGACAGGGTACAATCAGCCCCAGCATTTT,CASSQGTGYNQPQHF
TRBV12-3/TRBV12-4,NA,NA,TRBJ2-3,TGTGCCAGCAGACGGACAGTGAGTACAGATACGCAATATTTT,CASRRTVSTDTQYF
TRBV13,TRBD1,NA,TRBJ1-5,TGTGCCAGCAGCTCCGGACAGGGTTTTGGTCAGCCCCAGCATTTT,CASSSGQGFGQPQHF
TRBV5-8,TRBD1,many,TRBJ2-7,TGTGCCAGCAGCTCCGCAGCCGGGACAGGGTTCTCCGAGCAGTACTTC,CASSSAAGTGFSEQYF
TRBV7-9,NA,NA,TRBJ1-2,TGTGCCAGCAGCTTATCCCCTGACATGCGTGATGGCTACACCTTC,CASSLSPDMRDGYTF
TRBV4-2,TRBD2,many,TRBJ2-1,TGTGCCAGCAGCCAAGGGGCCCGGACTAGCGGGGGTTGGATTGAGCAGTTCTTC,CASSQGARTSGGWIEQFF
TRBV6-1,TRBD1,many,TRBJ2-7,TGTGCCAGCCAGGACAGGGAATTTTTCGACGAGCAGTACTTC,CASQDREFFDEQYF
TRBV12-3/TRBV12-4,NA,many,TRBJ2-3,TGTGCCAGCAGTCCCGGGGGGCCGGCAGATACGCAGTATTTT,CASSPGGPADTQYF
TRBV20-1,TRBD2,NA,TRBJ2-7,TGCAGTGCTCCTAGTAGCGGGCCCTACGAGCAGTACTTC,CSAPSSGPYEQYF
TRBV2,NA,NA,TRBJ2-2,TGTGCCAGCAGTGAAATGGTCGGGAACACCGGGGAGCTGTTTTTT,CASSEMVGNTGELFF
TRBV18,NA,few,TRBJ1-5,TGTGCCAGCTCTCCCCAGGCGAATCAGCCCCAGCATTTT,CASSPQANQPQHF
TRBV5-1,TRBD1,NA,TRBJ2-1,TGCGCCAGCAGACCCAATGGACAGGGGTGGAATGAGCAGTTCTTC,CASRPNGQGWNEQFF
TRBV3-1,NA,few,TRBJ1-5,TGTGCCAGCAGCCACAACCCTGGGGGGGGGCAGCCCCAGCATTTT,CASSHNPGGGQPQHF
TRBV4-2,NA,NA,TRBJ2-1,TGTGCCAGCAGCCAACAGGACTCCGGACTGACCTACAATGAGCAGTTCTTC,CASSQQDSGLTYNEQFF
TRBV5-1,NA,many,TRBJ2-5,TGCGCCAGCAGCTTGAACGGGGGCTTGGAGACCCAGTACTTC,CASSLNGGLETQYF